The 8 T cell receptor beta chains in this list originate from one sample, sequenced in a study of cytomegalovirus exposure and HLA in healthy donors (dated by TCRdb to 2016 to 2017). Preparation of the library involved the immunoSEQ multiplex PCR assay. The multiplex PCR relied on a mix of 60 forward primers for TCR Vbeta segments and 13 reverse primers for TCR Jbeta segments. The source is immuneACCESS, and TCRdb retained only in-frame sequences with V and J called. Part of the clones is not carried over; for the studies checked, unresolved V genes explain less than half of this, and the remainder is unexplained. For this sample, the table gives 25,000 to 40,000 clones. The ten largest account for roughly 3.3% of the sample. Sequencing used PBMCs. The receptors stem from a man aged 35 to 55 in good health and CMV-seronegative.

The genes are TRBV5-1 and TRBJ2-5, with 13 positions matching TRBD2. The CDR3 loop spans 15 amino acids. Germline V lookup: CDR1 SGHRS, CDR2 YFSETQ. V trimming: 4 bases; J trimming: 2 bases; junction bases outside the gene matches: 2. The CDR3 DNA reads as TGCGCCAGCAGCCCGGGACTAGCGGGGCAAGAGACCCAGTACTTC. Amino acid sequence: CASSPGLAGQETQYF.

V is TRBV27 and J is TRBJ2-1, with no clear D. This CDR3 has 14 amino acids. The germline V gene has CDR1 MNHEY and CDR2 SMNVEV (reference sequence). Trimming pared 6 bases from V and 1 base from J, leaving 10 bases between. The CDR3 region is CASSLAGSYNEQFF. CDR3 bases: TGTGCCAGCAGCCTGGCCGGGTCCTACAATGAGCAGTTCTTC.

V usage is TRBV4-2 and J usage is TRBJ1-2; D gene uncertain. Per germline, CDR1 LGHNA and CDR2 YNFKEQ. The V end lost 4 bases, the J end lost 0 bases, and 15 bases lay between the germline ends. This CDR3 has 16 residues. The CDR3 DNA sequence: TGTGCCAGCAGCCCGAACACGCAAGTCGCTAACTATGGCTACACCTTC. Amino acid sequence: CASSPNTQVANYGYTF.

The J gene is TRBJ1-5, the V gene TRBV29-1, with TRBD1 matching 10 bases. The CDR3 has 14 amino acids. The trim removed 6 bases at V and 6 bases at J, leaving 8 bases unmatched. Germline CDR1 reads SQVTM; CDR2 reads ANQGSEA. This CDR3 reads CSVRETGGSQPQHF. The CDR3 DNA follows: TGCAGCGTCCGTGAGACAGGGGGCTCTCAGCCCCAGCATTTT.

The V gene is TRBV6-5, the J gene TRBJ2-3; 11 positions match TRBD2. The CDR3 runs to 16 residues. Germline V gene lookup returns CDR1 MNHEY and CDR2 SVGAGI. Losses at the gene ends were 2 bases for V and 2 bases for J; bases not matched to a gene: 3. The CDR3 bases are TGTGCCAGCAGTTACACGGGACTAGCGGTCACAGATACGCAGTATTTT. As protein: CASSYTGLAVTDTQYF.

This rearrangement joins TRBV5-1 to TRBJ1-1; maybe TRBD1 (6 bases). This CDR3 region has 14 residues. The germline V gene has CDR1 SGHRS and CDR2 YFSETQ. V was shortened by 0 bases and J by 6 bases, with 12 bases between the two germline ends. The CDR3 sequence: CASSLDRVLAEAFF. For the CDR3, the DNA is TGCGCCAGCAGCTTGGACAGGGTATTGGCTGAAGCTTTCTTT. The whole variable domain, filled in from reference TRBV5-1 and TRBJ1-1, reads KAGVTQTPRYLIKTRGQQVTLSCSPISGHRSVSWYQQTPGQGLQFLFEYFSETQRNKGNFPGRFSGRQFSNSRSEMNVSTLELGDSALYLCASSLDRVLAEAFFGQGTRLTVV.

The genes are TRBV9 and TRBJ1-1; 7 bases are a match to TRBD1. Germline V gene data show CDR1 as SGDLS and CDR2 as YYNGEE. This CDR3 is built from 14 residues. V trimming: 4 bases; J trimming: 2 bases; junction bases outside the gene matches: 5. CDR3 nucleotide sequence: TGTGCCAGCAGCCCGGGGACAGACAACACTGAAGCTTTCTTT. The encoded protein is CASSPGTDNTEAFF. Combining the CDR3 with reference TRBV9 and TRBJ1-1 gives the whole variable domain DSGVTQTPKHLITATGQRVTLRCSPRSGDLSVYWYQQSLDQGLQFLIQYYNGEERAKGNILERFSAQQFPDLHSELNLSSLELGDSALYFCASSPGTDNTEAFFGQGTRLTVV.

In DNA, the CDR3 is TGCGCCAGAGTCATTGTGGGACAGCATAGCAATCAGCCCCAGCATTTT. Its translation: CARVIVGQHSNQPQHF. This chain links TRBV23-1 with TRBJ1-5, with TRBD1 matching 7 bases. TRBV23-1 carries the ORF label, with uncertain function. V was pared by 9 bases and J by 0 bases, with 11 bases of the junction left unmatched. The CDR3 loop spans 16 amino acids.